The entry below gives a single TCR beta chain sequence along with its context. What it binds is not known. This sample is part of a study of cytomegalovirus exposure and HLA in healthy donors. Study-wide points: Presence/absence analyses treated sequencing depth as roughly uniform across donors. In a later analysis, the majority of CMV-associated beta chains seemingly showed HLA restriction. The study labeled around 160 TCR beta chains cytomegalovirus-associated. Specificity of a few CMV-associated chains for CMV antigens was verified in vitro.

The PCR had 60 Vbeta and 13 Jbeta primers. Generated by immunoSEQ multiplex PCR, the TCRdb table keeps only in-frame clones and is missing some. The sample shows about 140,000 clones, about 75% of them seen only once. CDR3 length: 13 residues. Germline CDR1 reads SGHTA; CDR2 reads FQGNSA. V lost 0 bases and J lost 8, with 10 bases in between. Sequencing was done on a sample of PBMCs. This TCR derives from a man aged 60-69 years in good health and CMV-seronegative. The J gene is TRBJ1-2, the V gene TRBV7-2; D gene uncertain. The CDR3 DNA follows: TGTGCCAGCAGCTTAGCACTGAGTTGGGGCTACACCTTC. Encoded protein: CASSLALSWGYTF.